A selection of T cell receptor beta chains follows, all from one sample in a study of human T cells and chemical hapten exposure. In TCRdb, the RACE reads were re-called with MiXCR into one record per CDR3 protein. The sample has about 84,000 distinct CDR3 sequences, about a tenth seen once. Material: whole blood, obtained in connection with sensitization to the hapten diphenylcyclopropenone (DPC). These receptors all stem from a woman in her 50s with alopecia areata. Some clones in this sample may be carry-over from other donors' samples. CDR3s include the opening cysteine and the closing phenylalanine or tryptophan. The D gene is left open where the match is weak. Part of the rows lack a size; the others show once, few, many or a class for expanded clones.

d_gene,v_gene,j_gene,abundance,CDR3nt,CDR3aa
TRBD1,TRBV28,TRBJ2-3,many,TGTGCCAGCAGTTCCCCGGACAGGGGGATCACAGATACGCAGTATTTT,CASSSPDRGITDTQYF
NA,TRBV27,TRBJ2-7,NA,TGTGCCAGCAGGAGGGCGGGTCCCGGGGACGAGCAGTACTTC,CASRRAGPGDEQYF
NA,TRBV30,TRBJ1-3,few,TGTGCCTGGAGTCGGGACTCCGGCTCTGGAAACACCATATATTTT,CAWSRDSGSGNTIYF
NA,TRBV20-1,TRBJ1-3,many,TGCAGTGCTAGTGCCCGGGAGTTGGGAAACACCATATATTTT,CSASARELGNTIYF
TRBD1,TRBV19,TRBJ2-2,few,TGTGCCAGTAACTCCGGAACAGGGGGCACGGCGAACACCGGGGAGCTGTTTTTT,CASNSGTGGTANTGELFF
TRBD1,TRBV5-6,TRBJ1-2,NA,TGTGCCAGCAGCGGCCGGGACAGGGCGGGCGGCTACACCTTC,CASSGRDRAGGYTF
NA,TRBV7-2,TRBJ1-5,NA,TGTGCCAGCAGCTTAGGTTCAACTAGCAATCAGCCCCAGCATTTT,CASSLGSTSNQPQHF
NA,TRBV4-1,TRBJ2-1,few,TGCGCCAGCAGCCAAGACCCCTACGGAGGGGGGTTCTCCTACAATGAGCAGTTCTTC,CASSQDPYGGGFSYNEQFF
TRBD2,TRBV28,TRBJ2-1,once,TGTGCCAGCAGTTTATGGGCTAGCGGATACAATGAGCAGTTCTTC,CASSLWASGYNEQFF
NA,TRBV6-5,TRBJ2-3,NA,TGTGCCAGCAGTTACTCCGGACTGGAGGTAGATACGCAGTATTTT,CASSYSGLEVDTQYF